Shown below are 10 T cell receptor beta chains from a single sample sequenced in a study of CD8+CD57+ T cells in acquired aplastic anemia (dated by TCRdb to 2017 to 2018). Sequenced on an Illumina HiSeq 2000. Profiling of TCR beta VDJ combinations and CDR3 sequences used genomic DNA as the template. TCRdb trimmed public reads at Q25 via fastp, called clones via MiXCR and kept in-frame beta chains. Each record represents a unique CDR3 protein, reported with the most common genes and DNA among its rows. Within this sample are over 100,000 distinct CDR3 sequences, with less than 45% of them counted one time only. The biggest ten clones account for 6.5% to 10% of the sample. What was sequenced was sorted CD4+, CD8+, or CD8+CD57+ T cells (not recorded which) from PBMCs. All receptors derive from a human donor in good health, serving as a control.

This clonotype showed up many times. The gene calls are TRBV2 and TRBJ1-5, with D hard to call. The CDR3 length is 15 residues. Trimming left V 4 bases short and J 0 bases short, with 10 bases between. Germline V gene sequence: CDR1 SNHLY, CDR2 FYNNEI. CDR3 sequence (DNA): TGTGCCAGCAGTGCGGGGAGTTATAGCAATCAGCCCCAGCATTTT. Protein: CASSAGSYSNQPQHF.

This clonotype was counted once. A much larger clone lies a single base off, so this may be a read error. The chain has TRBV12-5 and TRBJ2-7; D call uncertain. The CDR3 is 11 amino acids. Germline CDR1 and CDR2: LGHNT and FRNRAP. CDR3 in amino acids: CASGFSYEQNF. The CDR3 DNA is TGTGCTAGTGGTTTCTCGTACGAGCAGAACTTC.

The sample holds many counts of this clonotype. The chain is built from TRBV14 and TRBJ1-1, with a possible D match to TRBD1 (6 bases). Trimming took off 4 bases at V and 0 bases at J, with 9 bases between the two ends. The germline V gene encodes CDR1 SGHDN and CDR2 FVKESK. The length of the CDR3 is 14 residues. The chain's CDR3 is CASSPGQLNTEAFF. For the CDR3, the DNA is TGTGCCAGCAGCCCTGGACAGTTGAACACTGAAGCTTTCTTT.

About this clonotype: This CDR3 fails to terminate in the conserved phenylalanine or tryptophan, so it likely reflects a read error. The limits of the CDR3 on the DNA are not certain, so only TCRdb's listed CDR3 is given. CDR3 sequence: CAISDGGSAGANVLTL. The chain joins TRBV10-3 to TRBJ2-6. Germline loops: CDR1 ENHRY, CDR2 SYGVKD. The CDR3 has 16 amino acids, counting both end residues.

In this sample, this clonotype turned up a few times. The V and J genes are TRBV20-1 and TRBJ2-7; D is undetermined. Matching the DNA end better, TRBJ2-5 makes the J call doubtful. Germline assignment: CDR1 DFQATT and CDR2 SNEGSKA (reference sequence). CDR3 length: 17 amino acids. The CDR3 is CSPQALEPGGYQETQYF. In DNA, the CDR3 is TGCAGTCCCCAGGCTTTGGAGCCTGGTGGGTACCAAGAGACCCAGTACTTC.

This clonotype was seen at least ten times. The rearrangement links TRBV27 to TRBJ1-2, with a tentative D call TRBD1 (5 bases). The CDR3 length is 15 residues. The germline gives CDR1 MNHEY, CDR2 SMNVEV (reference sequence). V was pared by 5 bases and J by 2 bases, with 15 bases between. The CDR3 bases are TGTGCCAGCAGTCCCCGGGGCAGCCAAAACTATGGCTACACCTTC. It translates to CASSPRGSQNYGYTF.

CDR3 in DNA: TGCGCCAGCAGTGAGCAGGGGGTAGTCTATGGCTACACCTTC. Residues: CASSEQGVVYGYTF. The chain is built from TRBV10-2 and TRBJ1-2; 7 positions agree with TRBD1. CDR1 is WSHSY and CDR2 is SAAADI in the germline V gene. V gave up 2 bases and J gave up 4 bases; unmatched junction bases: 4. CDR3 length: 14 residues.

The J gene is TRBJ2-3, the V gene TRBV2, with 8 positions matching TRBD2. Germline V lookup: CDR1 SNHLY, CDR2 FYNNEI. The V gene end was trimmed by 7 bases and the J gene end by 8 bases; junction bases not matched to a gene: 11. The CDR3 has 14 amino acids. CDR3 in DNA: TGTGCCAGCAATTCCCGGGGGGGGCCGAGTACGCAGTATTTT. Translated: CASNSRGGPSTQYF.

This chain connects TRBV12-3 or TRBV12-4 to TRBJ2-7; no clear D gene. CDR3 length: 15 amino acids. Trimming stripped 1 base from V and 3 bases from J, with 13 bases between. This chain's CDR3 is CASSLVTQGFYEQYF. CDR3 in DNA: TGTGCCAGCAGTTTAGTAACACAAGGGTTCTACGAGCAGTACTTC.

Details on this clonotype: A much larger clone lies a single base off, so this may be a read error. The V gene is TRBV29-1, the J gene TRBJ1-2; 10 bases match TRBD1. Germline trimming cut 7 bases from V and 6 bases from J; bases unmatched to any gene: 11. Germline V gene lookup returns CDR1 SQVTM and CDR2 ANQGSEA. The CDR3 length is 14 residues. The CDR3 loop reads CSALDAGTGDGYTF. The DNA of the CDR3 is TGCAGCGCTCTTGATGCTGGGACAGGGGATGGCTACACCTTC.